This TCR beta chain was documented in a study of neurological immune-mediated disorders. Study-wide points: The absence of any CDR3 amino acid sequence shared by expanded clones across subjects suggests that repertoires were private in all groups.

This clonotype was recorded only once. Antigen specificity is unknown. The cDNA was generated through 5'RACE incorporating 10-nucleotide random UMIs. Whenever a sequencing run was performed, it yielded over 170 million TCR-beta sequences from 15-18 subjects. TCRdb passed the 5' RACE reads through MiXCR, listing each CDR3 protein once. Counted here are 70,000 to 95,000 distinct CDR3 sequences, roughly 15% occurring once; the ten biggest clones make up over 15%. 2 million unsorted PBMCs were stored in RNAlater at -80 °C before RNA extraction. The germline CDR1 and CDR2 sequences are SNHLY and FYNNEI. The CDR3 totals 15 residues. V was pared by 5 bases and J by 10 bases, with 13 bases of the junction left unmatched.

The material sequenced was PBMCs. The chain recombines TRBV2 with TRBJ2-1; 8 bases fit TRBD2. The sequence was collected from a middle-aged woman in good health. The CDR3 DNA is TGTGCCAGCAGTTCTACCGGGACTAGTCCCAAGGAGCAGTTCTTC. Its protein is CASSSTGTSPKEQFF.